What follows are 27 T cell receptor beta chains derived from one specimen sequenced in a study of shared clonotypes between healthy human individuals. Produced via immunoSEQ multiplex PCR; TCRdb's table is partial and in-frame only. Of more than 200,000 clones listed, under 80% were seen once; the top ten hold approximately 10%. The sequencing sample was made of memory CD4+ T cells sorted from blood. Subset of the sample: CD45RA-negative fraction. These receptor sequences come from a young man in good health.

This sequence joins TRBV7-9 and TRBJ2-5; D uncertain. CDR3 size: 14 residues. Germline-derived CDR1 and CDR2 are SEHNR and FQNEAQ (reference sequence). V was shortened by 5 bases and J by 1 base, with 11 bases between the two germline ends. CDR3 nucleotide sequence: TGTGCCAGCAGCCGCGCCCACAGCCAAGAGACCCAGTACTTC. The encoded protein is CASSRAHSQETQYF.

This chain joins TRBV29-1 and TRBJ2-2; a possible D gene is TRBD2 (5 bases). Germline V gene sequence: CDR1 SQVTM, CDR2 ANQGSEA. Trimming stripped 5 bases from V and 6 bases from J, with 19 bases between. This CDR3 has 15 amino acids. In DNA form, the CDR3 reads TGCAGCGTTTCACCGGGGAGTGGTCGATCCGGGGAGCTGTTTTTT. It encodes CSVSPGSGRSGELFF.

The CDR3 region has the DNA TGCGCCAGCAGCCCCGGCCAGCCCCGGCTCCGTTATGGCTACACCTTC. Protein: CASSPGQPRLRYGYTF. The V gene is TRBV5-1, the J gene TRBJ1-2, with D unresolved. Germline CDR1 SGHRS, CDR2 YFSETQ. This CDR3 has 16 residues. The V and J ends lost 4 bases and 5 bases respectively, with 21 bases between them.

The rearrangement uses TRBV29-1 and TRBJ1-2, with D uncertain. The CDR3 spans 16 residues. V dropped 1 base and J dropped 5 bases, with 20 bases sitting between them. Looked up from germline, CDR1 is SQVTM and CDR2 is ANQGSEA. The chain's CDR3 is CSVEVPQSPDPYGYTF. As DNA, the CDR3 is TGCAGCGTTGAAGTGCCCCAGTCCCCAGATCCTTATGGCTACACCTTC.

The sample holds a few counts of this clone. The chain links TRBV2 to TRBJ2-7, with TRBD1 matching over 7 bases. Trimming cost V 7 bases and J 6 bases; bases outside gene matches: 12. Per germline, CDR1 SNHLY and CDR2 FYNNEI. This CDR3 is 14 amino acids long. As DNA, the CDR3 is TGTGCCAGCAAATTTCACGACAGGGTCCGCGAGCAGTACTTC. Protein: CASKFHDRVREQYF.

This clone was observed once. J is TRBJ1-3 and V is TRBV2, with 9 positions matching TRBD1. There are 14 residues in the CDR3. The J segment lost 7 bases and the V segment lost 6 bases, leaving 7 bases of the junction unmatched. Germline CDR1 and CDR2: SNHLY and FYNNEI. In DNA, the CDR3 is TGTGCCAGCAGGACGGGACAGGGCTTTAACACCATATATTTT. Encoded protein: CASRTGQGFNTIYF.

The genes are TRBV27 and TRBJ2-7; 9 bases agree with TRBD1. The V and J ends lost 7 bases and 1 base, in that order; junction bases with no gene match: 5. The CDR3 is 14 amino acids. Germline values: CDR1 MNHEY, CDR2 SMNVEV (reference sequence). CDR3: CASKGTGRSYEQYF. DNA for the CDR3: TGTGCCAGCAAAGGGACAGGGAGGTCCTACGAGCAGTACTTC.

CDR3: CAIGLGISLQETQYF. DNA for the CDR3: TGTGCCATCGGACTAGGAATCTCCCTTCAAGAGACCCAGTACTTC. The chain employs TRBV10-3 and TRBJ2-5; 7 nucleotides agree with TRBD2. Germline V gene sequence: CDR1 ENHRY, CDR2 SYGVKD. V dropped 8 bases and J dropped 2; count of bases not matched to a gene: 11. The CDR3 extends over 15 amino acids.

In nucleotides, the CDR3 is TGTGCCAGCAGTAGCACTGCAGCTGGAAACACCATATATTTT. Encoded protein: CASSSTAAGNTIYF. J is TRBJ1-3 and V is TRBV6-1; D is undetermined. The V end was cut by 5 bases, the J end by 2 bases, with 10 bases between. The CDR3 is 14 residues long. The germline gives CDR1 MNHNS, CDR2 SASEGT.

This clone has a count of ten or more. This rearrangement joins TRBV27 to TRBJ2-7; TRBD2 matches at 11 bases. V lost 6 bases, J lost 4 bases, and 14 bases stayed unmatched. Germline CDR1 reads MNHEY; CDR2 reads SMNVEV (reference sequence). CDR3 length: 17 residues. The CDR3 DNA sequence: TGTGCCAGCAGCTTACGAGAGACTAGCGGGATTACATACGAGCAGTACTTC. This sequence encodes CASSLRETSGITYEQYF.

The chain recombines TRBV5-4 with TRBJ2-1; 8 positions match TRBD2. Germline V gene sequence: CDR1 SGHNT, CDR2 YYREEE (reference sequence). The ends lost 0 bases at V and 9 bases at J; junction bases unmatched: 5. CDR3 length: 14 residues. The CDR3 sequence is CASSLGQRESEQFF. As DNA, the CDR3 is TGTGCCAGCAGCTTGGGTCAGCGGGAGAGTGAGCAGTTCTTC.

The table lists this clone with a count of one. The chain employs TRBV19 and TRBJ2-5, with 8 bases identical to TRBD2. CDR1 and CDR2 from the germline V gene are LNHDA and SQIVND (reference sequence). V was pared by 5 bases and J by 2 bases, with 4 bases of the junction left unmatched. This CDR3 contains 14 residues. DNA for the CDR3: TGTGCCAGTAGTCCGCGACTAGCGCAAGAGACCCAGTACTTC. It codes for CASSPRLAQETQYF.

The chain has TRBV9 and TRBJ1-3; D unclear. Trimming removed 0 bases at V and 2 bases at J, with 9 bases between. CDR1 is SGDLS and CDR2 is YYNGEE in the germline V gene. This CDR3 is 15 amino acids long. Here the CDR3 DNA reads TGTGCCAGCAGCGTAGCGGCAAATACTGGAAACACCATATATTTT. Amino acid sequence: CASSVAANTGNTIYF. The variable domain in full, with the rest retrieved from reference TRBV9 and TRBJ1-3, is DSGVTQTPKHLITATGQRVTLRCSPRSGDLSVYWYQQSLDQGLQFLIQYYNGEERAKGNILERFSAQQFPDLHSELNLSSLELGDSALYFCASSVAANTGNTIYFGEGSWLTVV.

The V call is TRBV9, the J call TRBJ1-1; D not certain. Germline values: CDR1 SGDLS, CDR2 YYNGEE. The ends were cut back, 6 bases at V and 1 base at J, with 10 bases in the middle. The CDR3 contains 13 residues. CDR3 residues: CASTSAGNTEAFF. The CDR3 DNA reads as TGTGCCAGCACCTCCGCGGGGAACACTGAAGCTTTCTTT.

The chain joins TRBV6-5 to TRBJ2-7, with a weak D call TRBD2 (5 bases). In germline, CDR1 is MNHEY, CDR2 SVGAGI. The CDR3 spans 10 residues. The V and J ends lost 4 bases and 8 bases respectively, with 6 bases between them. The CDR3 protein is CASSSGKQYF. The CDR3 DNA reads TGTGCCAGCAGTTCGGGGAAGCAGTACTTC.

The rearrangement uses TRBV19 and TRBJ2-7, with TRBD1 identical over 9 bases. The V gene's germline CDR1 is LNHDA and CDR2 SQIVND (reference sequence). J was trimmed by 2 bases and V by 8 bases; bases with no gene match: 7. This CDR3 contains 14 residues. CDR3 residues: CASGDREKPYEQYF. The CDR3 region has the DNA TGTGCCAGTGGGGACAGGGAGAAGCCCTACGAGCAGTACTTC.

The rearrangement links TRBV2 to TRBJ2-1; possible D gene TRBD2, 6 bases. V was cut by 4 bases and J by 4 bases, with 11 bases left in between. Germline loops: CDR1 SNHLY, CDR2 FYNNEI. This CDR3 has 14 amino acids. CDR3 sequence reads: CASSGGTPYNEQFF. DNA for the CDR3: TGTGCCAGCAGTGGAGGGACTCCGTACAATGAGCAGTTCTTC.

In its sample, this clone was seen many times. The chain joins TRBV2 to TRBJ1-2, with 7 bases lining up with TRBD1. Germline CDR1 reads SNHLY; CDR2 reads FYNNEI. CDR3 length equals 13 residues. The V and J ends lost 5 bases and 5 bases, in that order; junction bases with no gene match: 5. CDR3 sequence: CASSWDSSYGYTF. The CDR3 region has the DNA TGTGCCAGCAGTTGGGACAGCTCTTATGGCTACACCTTC.

In DNA, the CDR3 is TGTGCCACCAGCAGGGGCGGGAGCTCCTACGAGCAGTACTTC. Translated: CATSRGGSSYEQYF. The chain couples TRBV15 to TRBJ2-7; 7 bases line up with TRBD2. There are 14 residues in the CDR3. From germline, CDR1 is LNHNV and CDR2 YYDKDF (reference sequence). J lost 0 bases, V lost 3 bases, and 2 bases had no gene match.

The V call is TRBV14, the J call TRBJ1-2, with 10 bases lining up with TRBD1. The CDR3 is made up of 14 amino acids. The V gene end was trimmed by 7 bases and the J gene end by 4 bases; junction bases not matched to a gene: 6. The V gene's germline CDR1 is SGHDN and CDR2 FVKESK. In DNA, the CDR3 is TGTGCCAGCAACGCCGGGACAGGGGTCTATGGCTACACCTTC. Residues: CASNAGTGVYGYTF. Complete variable domain (other parts from reference TRBV14 and TRBJ1-2): EAGVTQFPSHSVIEKGQTVTLRCDPISGHDNLYWYRRVMGKEIKFLLHFVKESKQDESGMPNNRFLAERTGGTYSTLKVQPAELEDSGVYFCASNAGTGVYGYTFGSGTRLTVV.

The chain links TRBV7-2 to TRBJ1-1, with D tentatively TRBD1 (5 bases). The CDR3 runs to 14 residues. CDR1 is SGHTA, CDR2 FQGNSA, per germline. The germline V and J ends were trimmed by 5 bases and 1 base, with 11 bases remaining between them. CDR3 protein: CASSPQGRNTEAFF. CDR3 DNA: TGTGCCAGCAGCCCCCAGGGCAGGAACACTGAAGCTTTCTTT.

This clone was counted a single time. This sequence joins TRBV18 and TRBJ2-1; 10 bases align to TRBD2. CDR3 length equals 19 residues. V shed 1 base, J shed 1 base, and the junction held 10 bases outside the gene matches. CDR1 and CDR2 from the germline V gene are KGHSH and LQKENI. The CDR3 DNA is TGTGCCAGCTCACCACTAGGGGCTAGCGGGAGTGGGTCCTACAATGAGCAGTTCTTC. Translation gives CASSPLGASGSGSYNEQFF.

V usage is TRBV11-1 and J usage is TRBJ2-7, with TRBD2 identical over 14 bases. There are 17 residues in the CDR3. CDR1 SGHAT and CDR2 FQDESV come from the germline V gene (reference sequence). V dropped 5 bases and J dropped 4; count of bases not matched to a gene: 10. This CDR3 reads CASSPGTSGSTTYEQYF. As DNA, the CDR3 is TGTGCCAGCAGCCCAGGGACTAGCGGGAGTACTACTTACGAGCAGTACTTC.

V is TRBV5-1 and J is TRBJ2-7, with D perhaps TRBD1 (6 bases). Germline CDR1 SGHRS, CDR2 YFSETQ. The CDR3 totals 14 residues. V was pared by 5 bases and J by 4 bases, with 16 bases between. Here the CDR3 reads CASSYGGLVYEQYF. The DNA of the CDR3 is TGCGCCAGCAGTTATGGGGGCTTGGTTTACGAGCAGTACTTC.

In this sample, this clone turned up a few times. The chain carries TRBV10-3 and TRBJ2-7, with D uncertain. The germline CDR1 and CDR2 sequences are ENHRY and SYGVKD. Deletions cut 3 bases from V and 4 bases from J, with 13 bases between. The CDR3 has 14 residues. CDR3 in DNA: TGTGCCATCAGTGAATCAGGAGTGGCGTACGAGCAGTACTTC. It encodes CAISESGVAYEQYF.

The J gene is TRBJ1-2, the V gene TRBV21-1; the DNA was not compared with TRBD1, the D call given in the table. TRBV21-1 is marked as a pseudogene. The CDR3 loop spans 15 amino acids. The CDR3 DNA sequence: TGTGCCAGCAGCACACGACAGGGGGCACACTATGGCTACACCTTC. Translated, it gives CASSTRQGAHYGYTF.

Turning to this clone: At the DNA level, this CDR3 is encoded by other sequences in the same sample as well. This sequence joins TRBV18 and TRBJ2-5, with 7 bases lining up with TRBD1. Germline CDR1 is KGHSH and CDR2 is LQKENI. The length of the CDR3 is 14 residues. With V trimmed by 3 bases and J by 3 bases, 4 bases remained unmatched. This CDR3 is CASSPNRGKETQYF. The CDR3 bases are TGTGCCAGCTCACCGAACAGGGGAAAAGAGACCCAGTACTTC.